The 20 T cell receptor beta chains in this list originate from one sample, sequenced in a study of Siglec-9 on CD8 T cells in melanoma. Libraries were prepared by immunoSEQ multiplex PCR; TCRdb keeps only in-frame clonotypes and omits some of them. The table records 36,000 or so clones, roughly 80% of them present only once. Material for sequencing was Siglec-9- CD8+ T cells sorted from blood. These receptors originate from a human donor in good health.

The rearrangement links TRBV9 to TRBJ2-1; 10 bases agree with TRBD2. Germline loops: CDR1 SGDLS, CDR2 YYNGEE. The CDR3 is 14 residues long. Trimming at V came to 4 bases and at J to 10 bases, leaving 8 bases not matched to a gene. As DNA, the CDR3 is TGTGCCAGCAGCCCGACGACTAGCGGGCGCGAGCAGTTCTTC. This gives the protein CASSPTTSGREQFF. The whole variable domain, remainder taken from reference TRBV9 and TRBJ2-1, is DSGVTQTPKHLITATGQRVTLRCSPRSGDLSVYWYQQSLDQGLQFLIQYYNGEERAKGNILERFSAQQFPDLHSELNLSSLELGDSALYFCASSPTTSGREQFFGPGTRLTVL.

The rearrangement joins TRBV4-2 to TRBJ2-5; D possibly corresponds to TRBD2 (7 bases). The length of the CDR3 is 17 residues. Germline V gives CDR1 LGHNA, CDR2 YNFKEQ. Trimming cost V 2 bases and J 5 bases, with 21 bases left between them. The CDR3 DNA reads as TGTGCCAGCAGCCAATCGGGGGCGGGAGCTGATGGGGAGACCCAGTACTTC. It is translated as CASSQSGAGADGETQYF.

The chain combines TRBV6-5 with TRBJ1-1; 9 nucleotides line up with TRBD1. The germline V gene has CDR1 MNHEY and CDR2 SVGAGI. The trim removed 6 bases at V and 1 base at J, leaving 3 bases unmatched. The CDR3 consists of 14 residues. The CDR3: CASRGQGRNTEAFF. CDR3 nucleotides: TGTGCCAGCAGGGGACAGGGCAGGAACACTGAAGCTTTCTTT.

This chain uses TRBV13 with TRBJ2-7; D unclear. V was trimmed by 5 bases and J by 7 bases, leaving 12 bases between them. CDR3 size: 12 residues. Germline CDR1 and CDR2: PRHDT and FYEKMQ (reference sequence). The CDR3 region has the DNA TGTGCCAGCAGCACCTCGGTTGGGGAGCAGTACTTC. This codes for CASSTSVGEQYF.

The CDR3 DNA follows: TGTGCCAGCAGCGCTGGGACAGGGACAGGAAACACCATATATTTT. Translation gives CASSAGTGTGNTIYF. V gene TRBV9 combines with J gene TRBJ1-3, with 9 positions matching TRBD1. In germline, CDR1 is SGDLS, CDR2 YYNGEE. V gave up 3 bases and J gave up 4 bases; unmatched junction bases: 5. This CDR3 has 15 amino acids.

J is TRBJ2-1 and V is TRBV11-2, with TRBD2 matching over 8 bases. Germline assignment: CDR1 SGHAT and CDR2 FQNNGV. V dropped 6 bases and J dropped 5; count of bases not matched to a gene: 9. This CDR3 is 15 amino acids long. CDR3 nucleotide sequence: TGTGCCAGCAGTTCCCGACTAGCGAGCCACAATGAGCAGTTCTTC. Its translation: CASSSRLASHNEQFF.

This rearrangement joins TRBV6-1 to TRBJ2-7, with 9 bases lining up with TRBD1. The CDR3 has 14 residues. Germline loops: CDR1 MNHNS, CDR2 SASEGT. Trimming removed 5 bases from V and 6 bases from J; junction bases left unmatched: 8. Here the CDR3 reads CASSSGTGSSEQYF. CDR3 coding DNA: TGTGCCAGCAGTTCCGGGACAGGGTCAAGCGAGCAGTACTTC.

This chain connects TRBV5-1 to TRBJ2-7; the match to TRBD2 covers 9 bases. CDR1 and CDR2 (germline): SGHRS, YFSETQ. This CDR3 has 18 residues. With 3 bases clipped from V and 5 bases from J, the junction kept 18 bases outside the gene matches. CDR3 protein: CASSSRPGGGEVLDEQYF. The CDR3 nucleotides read TGCGCCAGCAGCTCCCGGCCTGGCGGGGGGGAGGTTCTTGACGAGCAGTACTTC. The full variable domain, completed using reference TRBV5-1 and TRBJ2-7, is KAGVTQTPRYLIKTRGQQVTLSCSPISGHRSVSWYQQTPGQGLQFLFEYFSETQRNKGNFPGRFSGRQFSNSRSEMNVSTLELGDSALYLCASSSRPGGGEVLDEQYFGPGTRLTVT.

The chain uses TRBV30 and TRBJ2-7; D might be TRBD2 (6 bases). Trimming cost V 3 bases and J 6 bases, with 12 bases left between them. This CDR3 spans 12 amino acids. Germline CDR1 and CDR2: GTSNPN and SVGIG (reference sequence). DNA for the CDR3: TGTGCCTGGAGCCCTAGCGCTGGCGAGCAGTACTTC. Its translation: CAWSPSAGEQYF.

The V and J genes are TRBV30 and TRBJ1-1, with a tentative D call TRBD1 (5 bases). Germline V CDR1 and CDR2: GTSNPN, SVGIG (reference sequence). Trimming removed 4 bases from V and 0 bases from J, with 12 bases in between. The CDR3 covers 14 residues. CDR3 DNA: TGTGCCTGGACCCTCTGGGGCCTGAACACTGAAGCTTTCTTT. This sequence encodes CAWTLWGLNTEAFF.

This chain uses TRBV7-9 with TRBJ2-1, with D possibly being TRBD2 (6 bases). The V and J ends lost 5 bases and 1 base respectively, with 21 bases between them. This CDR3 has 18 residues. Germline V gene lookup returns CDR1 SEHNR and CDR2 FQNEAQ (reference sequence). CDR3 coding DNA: TGTGCCAGCAGCCCCCGCCTCCCCGGGAGTTTATCCTACAATGAGCAGTTCTTC. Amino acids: CASSPRLPGSLSYNEQFF.

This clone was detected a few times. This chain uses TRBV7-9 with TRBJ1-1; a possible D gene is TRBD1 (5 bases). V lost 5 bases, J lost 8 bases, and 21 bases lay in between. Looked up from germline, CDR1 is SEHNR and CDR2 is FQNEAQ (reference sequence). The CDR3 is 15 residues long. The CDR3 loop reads CASSPESIGAEEAFF. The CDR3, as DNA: TGTGCCAGCAGCCCTGAATCCATCGGGGCAGAGGAAGCTTTCTTT.

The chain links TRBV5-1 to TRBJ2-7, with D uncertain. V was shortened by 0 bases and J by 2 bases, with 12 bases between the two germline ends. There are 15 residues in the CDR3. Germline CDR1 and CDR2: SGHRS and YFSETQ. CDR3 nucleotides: TGCGCCAGCAGCTTGGAGGTGGGATTTGCCTACGAGCAGTACTTC. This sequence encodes CASSLEVGFAYEQYF.

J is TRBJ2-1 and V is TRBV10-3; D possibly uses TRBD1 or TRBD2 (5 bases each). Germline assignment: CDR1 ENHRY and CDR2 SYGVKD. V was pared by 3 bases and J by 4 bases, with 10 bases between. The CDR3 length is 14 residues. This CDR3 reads CAISDPEGYNEQFF. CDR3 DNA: TGTGCCATCAGTGACCCTGAGGGGTACAATGAGCAGTTCTTC.

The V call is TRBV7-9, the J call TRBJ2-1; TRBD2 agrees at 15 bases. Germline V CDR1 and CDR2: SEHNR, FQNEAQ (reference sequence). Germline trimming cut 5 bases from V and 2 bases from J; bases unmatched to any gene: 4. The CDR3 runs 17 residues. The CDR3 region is CASSLGTSGGTYNEQFF. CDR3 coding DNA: TGTGCCAGCAGCCTCGGGACTAGCGGGGGGACCTACAATGAGCAGTTCTTC.

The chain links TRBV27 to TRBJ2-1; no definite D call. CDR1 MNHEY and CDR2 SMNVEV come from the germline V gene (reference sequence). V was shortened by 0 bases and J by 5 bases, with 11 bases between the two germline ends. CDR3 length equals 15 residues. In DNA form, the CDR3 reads TGTGCCAGCAGTTTATCTCCCGAAGGCCACAATGAGCAGTTCTTC. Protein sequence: CASSLSPEGHNEQFF.

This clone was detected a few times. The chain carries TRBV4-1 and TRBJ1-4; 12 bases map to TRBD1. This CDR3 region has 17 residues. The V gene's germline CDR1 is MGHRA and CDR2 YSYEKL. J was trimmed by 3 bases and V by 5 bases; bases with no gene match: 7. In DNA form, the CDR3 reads TGCGCCAGCAGCTCCCAGGGACAGGGGGCTTCTAATGAAAAACTGTTTTTT. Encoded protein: CASSSQGQGASNEKLFF.

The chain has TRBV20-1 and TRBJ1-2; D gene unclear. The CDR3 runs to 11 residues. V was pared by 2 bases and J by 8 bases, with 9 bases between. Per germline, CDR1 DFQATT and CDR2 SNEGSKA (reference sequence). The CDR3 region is CSARQEGGYTF. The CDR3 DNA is TGCAGTGCTAGACAGGAGGGCGGCTACACCTTC.

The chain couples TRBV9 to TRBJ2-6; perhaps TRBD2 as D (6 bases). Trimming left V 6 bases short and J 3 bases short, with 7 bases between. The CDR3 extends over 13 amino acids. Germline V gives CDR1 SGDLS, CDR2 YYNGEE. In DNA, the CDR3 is TGTGCCAGCACCGGGGGTGGGGCCAACGTCCTGACTTTC. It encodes CASTGGGANVLTF.

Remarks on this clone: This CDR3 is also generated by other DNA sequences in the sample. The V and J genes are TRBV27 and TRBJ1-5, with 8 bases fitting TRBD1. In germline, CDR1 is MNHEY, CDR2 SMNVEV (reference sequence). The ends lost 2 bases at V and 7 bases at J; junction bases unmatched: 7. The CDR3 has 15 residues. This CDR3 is CASSLRPGGDQPQHF. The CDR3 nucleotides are TGTGCCAGCAGTTTAAGGCCAGGGGGCGACCAGCCCCAGCATTTT.